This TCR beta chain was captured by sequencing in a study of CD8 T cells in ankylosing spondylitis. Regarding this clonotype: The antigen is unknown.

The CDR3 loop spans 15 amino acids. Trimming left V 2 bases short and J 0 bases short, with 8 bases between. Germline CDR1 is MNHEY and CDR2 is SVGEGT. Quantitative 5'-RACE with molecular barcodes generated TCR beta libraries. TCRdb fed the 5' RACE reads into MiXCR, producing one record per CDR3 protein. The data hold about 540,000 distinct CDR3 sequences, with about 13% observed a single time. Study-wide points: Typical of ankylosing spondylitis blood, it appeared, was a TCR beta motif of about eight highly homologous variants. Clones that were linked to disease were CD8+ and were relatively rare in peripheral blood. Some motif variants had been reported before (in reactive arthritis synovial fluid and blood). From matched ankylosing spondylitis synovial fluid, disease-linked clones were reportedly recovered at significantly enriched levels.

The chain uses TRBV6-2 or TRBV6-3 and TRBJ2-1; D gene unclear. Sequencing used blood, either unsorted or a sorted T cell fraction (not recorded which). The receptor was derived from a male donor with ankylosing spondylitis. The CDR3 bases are TGTGCCAGCAGTTACGGCCCGAGCTCCTACAATGAGCAGTTCTTC. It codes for CASSYGPSSYNEQFF.